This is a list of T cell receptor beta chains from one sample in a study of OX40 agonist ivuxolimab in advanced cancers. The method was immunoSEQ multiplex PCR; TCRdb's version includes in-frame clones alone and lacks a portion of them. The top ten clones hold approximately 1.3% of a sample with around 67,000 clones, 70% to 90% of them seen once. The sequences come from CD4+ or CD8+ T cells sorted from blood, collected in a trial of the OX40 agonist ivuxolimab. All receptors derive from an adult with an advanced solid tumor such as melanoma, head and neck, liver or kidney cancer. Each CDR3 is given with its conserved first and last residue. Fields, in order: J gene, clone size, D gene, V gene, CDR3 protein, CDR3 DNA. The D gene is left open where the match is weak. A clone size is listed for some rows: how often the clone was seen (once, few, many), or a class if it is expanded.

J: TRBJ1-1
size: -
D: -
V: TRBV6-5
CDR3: CASSNRGLRAFF
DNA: TGTGCCAGCAGCAACCGGGGGCTGCGGGCTTTCTTT

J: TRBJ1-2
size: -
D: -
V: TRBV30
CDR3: CAWSVLPNYGYTF
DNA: TGTGCCTGGAGTGTACTCCCCAACTATGGCTACACCTTC

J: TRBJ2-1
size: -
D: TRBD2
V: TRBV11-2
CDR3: CASSLGLAGVLYNEQFF
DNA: TGTGCCAGCAGCTTAGGGTTAGCGGGAGTACTCTACAATGAGCAGTTCTTC

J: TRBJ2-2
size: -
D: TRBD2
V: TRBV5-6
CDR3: CASSSLAGATGELFF
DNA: TGTGCCAGCAGCTCACTAGCGGGGGCCACCGGGGAGCTGTTTTTT

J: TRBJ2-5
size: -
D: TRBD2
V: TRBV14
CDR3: CASSQGRTSGGLDWSQYF
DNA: TGTGCCAGCAGCCAAGGTCGGACTAGCGGGGGTCTTGATTGGAGCCAGTACTTC

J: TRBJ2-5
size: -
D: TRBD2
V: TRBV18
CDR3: CASSPRVSGAQETQYF
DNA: TGTGCCAGCTCACCCCGGGTTAGCGGGGCCCAAGAGACCCAGTACTTC

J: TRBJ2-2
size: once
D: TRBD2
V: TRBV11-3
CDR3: CASSLRTSRMAGELFF
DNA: TGTGCCAGCAGCTTACGGACTAGCAGGATGGCCGGGGAGCTGTTTTTT

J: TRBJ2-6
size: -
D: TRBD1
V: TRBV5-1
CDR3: CASSRDRGLSPLAANVLTF
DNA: TGCGCCAGCAGCCGGGACAGGGGCCTTTCTCCTCTGGCGGCCAACGTCCTGACTTTC

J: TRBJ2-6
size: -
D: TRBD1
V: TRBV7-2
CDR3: CASSFPTGAGTGANVLTF
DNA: TGTGCCAGCAGCTTTCCGACAGGGGCAGGTACGGGGGCCAACGTCCTGACTTTC

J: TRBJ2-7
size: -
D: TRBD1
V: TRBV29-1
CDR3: CSVPDRTTYEQYF
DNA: TGCAGCGTTCCGGACAGGACCACCTACGAGCAGTACTTC

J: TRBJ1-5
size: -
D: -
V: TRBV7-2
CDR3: CASSPGGGFQPQHF
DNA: TGTGCCAGCAGCCCGGGGGGGGGCTTCCAGCCCCAGCATTTT

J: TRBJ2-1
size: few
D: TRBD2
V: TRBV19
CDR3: CASSRGPGGAAINEQFF
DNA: TGTGCCAGTAGTCGGGGGCCCGGGGGGGCGGCGATCAATGAGCAGTTCTTC

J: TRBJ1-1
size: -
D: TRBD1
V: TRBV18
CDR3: CASSRTGDTAEAFF
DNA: TGTGCCAGCTCACGCACAGGGGATACCGCTGAAGCTTTCTTT

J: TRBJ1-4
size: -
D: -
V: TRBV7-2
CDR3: CASSSGPATNEKLFF
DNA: TGTGCCAGCAGCTCTGGCCCTGCAACTAATGAAAAACTGTTTTTT

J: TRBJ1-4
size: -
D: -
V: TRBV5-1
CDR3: CASSLGAMRYEKLFF
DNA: TGCGCCAGCAGCTTGGGGGCCATGAGATATGAAAAACTGTTTTTT

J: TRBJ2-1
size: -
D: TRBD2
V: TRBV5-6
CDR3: CASSLLGLAGERGEQFF
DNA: TGTGCCAGCAGCTTGCTGGGACTAGCGGGAGAACGGGGTGAGCAGTTCTTC

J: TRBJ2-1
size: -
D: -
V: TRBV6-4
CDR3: CASSETGLVYNEQFF
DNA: TGTGCCAGCAGTGAAACGGGACTCGTCTACAATGAGCAGTTCTTC

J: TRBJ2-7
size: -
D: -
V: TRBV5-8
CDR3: CASSHSYEQYF
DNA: TGTGCCAGCAGCCACTCCTACGAGCAGTACTTC

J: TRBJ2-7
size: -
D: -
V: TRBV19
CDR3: CASSTIREREQYF
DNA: TGTGCCAGTAGTACAATCCGGGAACGGGAGCAGTACTTC

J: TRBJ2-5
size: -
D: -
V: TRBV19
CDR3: CASSNLQGRGQETQYF
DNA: TGTGCCAGTAGTAATCTACAGGGCCGGGGTCAAGAGACCCAGTACTTC